This T cell receptor beta chain was observed in a study of blood T cells in healthy people across ages. Study results and limitations: Across the age range, TCR beta diversity per million T cells fell in a roughly linear way. Greater diversity and more naive CD4+ cells were seen in long-lived donors than in aged donors.

Trimming removed 5 bases from V and 2 bases from J, with 22 bases in between. This CDR3 contains 19 residues. PCR was performed a second time for roughly 7 to 11 cycles using a sample-barcoded 5' primer and a J-beta primer mix. TCRdb re-derived calls from the 5' RACE reads in MiXCR, one entry per CDR3 protein. The sample has around 800,000 distinct CDR3 sequences; more than 25% are singletons. In the case of this clonotype: What it binds is unknown.

These sequences were also reported in another study, on T cells of mothers and their children.

This rearrangement joins TRBV12-3 or TRBV12-4 to TRBJ2-6, with D perhaps matching TRBD1 or TRBD2 (5 bases each). Sequenced: blood. This TCR derives from a boy aged 5-17 years in good health. CDR3: CASSRRDGDGETGANVLTF. Here the CDR3 DNA reads TGTGCCAGCAGTCGCCGGGACGGGGATGGGGAGACTGGGGCCAACGTCCTGACTTTC.